Sequencing of this T cell receptor (beta chain) was carried out in a study of PD-1 blockade in classical Hodgkin lymphoma. Overall study findings and caveats: Newly diagnosed patients had baseline TCR diversity that was reportedly lower than that of healthy donors. Repertoire difference causes, possibly disease activity or prior therapy, remain undefined. Unlike CD8+ TCR diversity, which did not rise significantly by C4D1, CD4+ TCR diversity did.

Clones were sequenced by immunoSEQ multiplex PCR, and TCRdb holds only the in-frame ones, with some missing. The data contain about 40,000 clones, around 78% of them singletons. Autologous stem cell transplantation was followed by relapse in every patient, and brentuximab vedotin exposure varied. With V trimmed by 0 bases and J by 4 bases, 0 bases remained unmatched. Germline CDR1 and CDR2: SGHRS and YFSETQ. This CDR3 has 14 amino acids. In the case of this clone: Its antigen is unidentified.

The clonotype comes from a human donor with classical Hodgkin lymphoma. The rearrangement joins TRBV5-1 to TRBJ2-7; TRBD1 matches 11 bases. Sequenced here: peripheral blood mononuclear cells (PBMCs), sampled at baseline. The CDR3 DNA sequence: TGCGCCAGCAGCTTGGGGGACAGGGGGTACGAGCAGTACTTC. Translation: CASSLGDRGYEQYF.